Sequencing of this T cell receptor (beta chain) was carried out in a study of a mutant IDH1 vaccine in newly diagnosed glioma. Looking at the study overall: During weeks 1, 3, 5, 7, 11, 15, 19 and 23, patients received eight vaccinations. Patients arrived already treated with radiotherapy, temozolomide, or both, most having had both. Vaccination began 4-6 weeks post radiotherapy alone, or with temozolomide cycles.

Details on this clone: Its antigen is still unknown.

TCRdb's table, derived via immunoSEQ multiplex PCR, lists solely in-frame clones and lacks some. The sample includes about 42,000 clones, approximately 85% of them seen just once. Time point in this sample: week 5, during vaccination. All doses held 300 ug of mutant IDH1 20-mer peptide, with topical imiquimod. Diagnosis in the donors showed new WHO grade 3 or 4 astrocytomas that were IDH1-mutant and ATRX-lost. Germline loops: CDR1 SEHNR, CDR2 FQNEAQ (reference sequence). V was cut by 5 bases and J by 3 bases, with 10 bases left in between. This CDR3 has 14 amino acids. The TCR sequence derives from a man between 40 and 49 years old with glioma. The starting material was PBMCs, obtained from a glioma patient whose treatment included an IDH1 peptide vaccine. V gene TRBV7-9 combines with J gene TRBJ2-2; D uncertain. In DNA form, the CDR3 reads TGTGCCAGCAGCCTCGACTTATACACCGGGGAGCTGTTTTTT. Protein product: CASSLDLYTGELFF.